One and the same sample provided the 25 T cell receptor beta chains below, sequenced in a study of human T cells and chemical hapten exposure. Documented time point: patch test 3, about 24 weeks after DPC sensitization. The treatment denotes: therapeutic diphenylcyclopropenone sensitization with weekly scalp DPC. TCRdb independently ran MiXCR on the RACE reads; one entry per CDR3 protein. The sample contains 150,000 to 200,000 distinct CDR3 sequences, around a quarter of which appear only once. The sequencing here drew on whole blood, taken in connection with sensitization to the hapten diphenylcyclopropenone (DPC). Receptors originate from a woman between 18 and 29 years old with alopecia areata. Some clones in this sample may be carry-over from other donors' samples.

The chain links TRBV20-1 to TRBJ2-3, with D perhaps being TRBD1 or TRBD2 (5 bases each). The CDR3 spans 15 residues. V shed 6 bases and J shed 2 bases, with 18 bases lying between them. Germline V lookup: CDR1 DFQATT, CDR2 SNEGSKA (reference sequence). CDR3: CSAPGPEAYTDTQYF. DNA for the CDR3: TGCAGTGCACCGGGGCCAGAAGCATACACAGATACGCAGTATTTT.

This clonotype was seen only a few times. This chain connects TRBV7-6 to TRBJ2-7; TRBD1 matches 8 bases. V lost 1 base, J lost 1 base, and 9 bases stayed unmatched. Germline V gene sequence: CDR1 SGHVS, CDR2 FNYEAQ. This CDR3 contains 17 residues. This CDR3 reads CASSLEGRQGISYEQYF. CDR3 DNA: TGTGCCAGCAGCTTAGAGGGGCGACAGGGGATATCCTACGAGCAGTACTTC.

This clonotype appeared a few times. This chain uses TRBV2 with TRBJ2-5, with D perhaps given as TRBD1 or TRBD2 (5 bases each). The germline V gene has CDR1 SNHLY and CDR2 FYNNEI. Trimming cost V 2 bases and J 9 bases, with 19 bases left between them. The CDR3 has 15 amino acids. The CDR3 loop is CASSESGTDLGAQYF. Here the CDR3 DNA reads TGTGCCAGCAGTGAATCCGGGACCGATCTTGGGGCCCAGTACTTC.

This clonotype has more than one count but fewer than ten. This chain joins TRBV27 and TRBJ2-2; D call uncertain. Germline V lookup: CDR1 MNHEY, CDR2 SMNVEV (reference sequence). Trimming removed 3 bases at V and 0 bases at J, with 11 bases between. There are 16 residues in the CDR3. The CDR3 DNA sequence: TGTGCCAGCAGTTTCTCCTCCCGCACGAACACCGGGGAGCTGTTTTTT. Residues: CASSFSSRTNTGELFF.

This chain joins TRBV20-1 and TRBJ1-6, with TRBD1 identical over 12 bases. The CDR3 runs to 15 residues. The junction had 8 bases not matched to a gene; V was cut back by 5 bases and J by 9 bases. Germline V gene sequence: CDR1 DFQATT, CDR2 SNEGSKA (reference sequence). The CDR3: CSAYTGTGGGSPLHF. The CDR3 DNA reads TGCAGTGCTTACACCGGGACAGGGGGCGGTTCACCCCTCCACTTT.

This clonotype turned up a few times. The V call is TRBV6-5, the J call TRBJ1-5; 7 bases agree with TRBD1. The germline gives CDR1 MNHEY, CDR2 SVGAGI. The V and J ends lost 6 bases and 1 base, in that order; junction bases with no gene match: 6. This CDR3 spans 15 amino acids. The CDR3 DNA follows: TGTGCCAGCAGACAGGACAGGACCAGCAATCAGCCCCAGCATTTT. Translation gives CASRQDRTSNQPQHF.

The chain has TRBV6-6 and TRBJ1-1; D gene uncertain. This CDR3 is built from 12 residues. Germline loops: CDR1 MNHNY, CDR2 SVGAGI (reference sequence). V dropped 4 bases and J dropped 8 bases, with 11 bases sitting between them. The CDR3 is CASSFSTAEAFF. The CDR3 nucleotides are TGTGCCAGCAGTTTCTCCACGGCAGAAGCTTTCTTT.

Here the CDR3 DNA reads TGTGCCAGCAGCCCAGGGATCGGCACAGATACGCAGTATTTT. Its translation is CASSPGIGTDTQYF. The chain has TRBV9 and TRBJ2-3; possibly TRBD1 for D (5 bases). The CDR3 extends over 14 amino acids. V gave up 4 bases and J gave up 1 base, with 10 bases separating them. CDR1 is SGDLS, CDR2 YYNGEE, per germline.

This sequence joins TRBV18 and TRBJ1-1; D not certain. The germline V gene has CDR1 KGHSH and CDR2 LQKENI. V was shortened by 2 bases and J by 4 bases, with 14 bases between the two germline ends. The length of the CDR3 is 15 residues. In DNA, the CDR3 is TGTGCCAGCTCACCAAGTTCCAGGACGGGCACTGAAGCTTTCTTT. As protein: CASSPSSRTGTEAFF. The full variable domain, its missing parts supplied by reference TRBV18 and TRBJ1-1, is NAGVMQNPRHLVRRRGQEARLRCSPMKGHSHVYWYRQLPEEGLKFMVYLQKENIIDESGMPKERFSAEFPKEGPSILRIQQVVRGDSAAYFCASSPSSRTGTEAFFGQGTRLTVV.

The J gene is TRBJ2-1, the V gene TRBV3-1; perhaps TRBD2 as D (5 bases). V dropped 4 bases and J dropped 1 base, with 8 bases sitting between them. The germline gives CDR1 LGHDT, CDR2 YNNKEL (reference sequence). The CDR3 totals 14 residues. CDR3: CASSRLASYNEQFF. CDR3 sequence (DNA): TGTGCCAGCAGCCGCCTAGCATCCTACAATGAGCAGTTCTTC.

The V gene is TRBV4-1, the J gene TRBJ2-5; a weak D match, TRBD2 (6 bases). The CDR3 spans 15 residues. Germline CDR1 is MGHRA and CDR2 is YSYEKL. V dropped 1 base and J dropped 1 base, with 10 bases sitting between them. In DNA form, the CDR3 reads TGCGCCAGCAGCCAAGTCCGGGGGACCCAAGAGACCCAGTACTTC. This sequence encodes CASSQVRGTQETQYF.

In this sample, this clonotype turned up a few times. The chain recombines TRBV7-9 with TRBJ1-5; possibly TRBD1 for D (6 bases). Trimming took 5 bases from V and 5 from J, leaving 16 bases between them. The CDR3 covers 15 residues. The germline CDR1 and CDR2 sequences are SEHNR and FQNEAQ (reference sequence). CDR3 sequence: CASSRVGAADQPQHF. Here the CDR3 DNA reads TGTGCCAGCAGCCGTGTGGGGGCTGCGGATCAGCCCCAGCATTTT.

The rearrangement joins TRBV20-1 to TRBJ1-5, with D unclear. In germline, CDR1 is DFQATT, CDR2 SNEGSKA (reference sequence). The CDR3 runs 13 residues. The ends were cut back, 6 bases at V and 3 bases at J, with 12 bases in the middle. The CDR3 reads CSAGEGLNQPQHF. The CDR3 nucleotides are TGCAGTGCGGGAGAAGGGCTCAATCAGCCCCAGCATTTT.

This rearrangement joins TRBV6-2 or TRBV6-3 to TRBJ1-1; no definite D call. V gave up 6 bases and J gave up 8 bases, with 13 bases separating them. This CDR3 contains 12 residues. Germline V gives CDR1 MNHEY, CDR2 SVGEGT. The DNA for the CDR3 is TGTGCCAGCAGGGTTGGCGGGCCCGAAGCTTTCTTT. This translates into CASRVGGPEAFF.

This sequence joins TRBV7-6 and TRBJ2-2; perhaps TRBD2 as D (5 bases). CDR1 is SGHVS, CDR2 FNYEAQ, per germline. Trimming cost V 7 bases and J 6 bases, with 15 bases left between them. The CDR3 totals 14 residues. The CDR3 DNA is TGTGCCAGCAAGCCAGCGGTGGTCCCCGGGGAGCTGTTTTTT. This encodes CASKPAVVPGELFF.

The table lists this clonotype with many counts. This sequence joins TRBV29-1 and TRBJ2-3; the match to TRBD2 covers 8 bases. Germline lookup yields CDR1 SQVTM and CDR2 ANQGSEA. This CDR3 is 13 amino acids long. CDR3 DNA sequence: TGCAGTCGAACGGGAGGGAACTCAGATACGCAGTATTTT. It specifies CSRTGGNSDTQYF.

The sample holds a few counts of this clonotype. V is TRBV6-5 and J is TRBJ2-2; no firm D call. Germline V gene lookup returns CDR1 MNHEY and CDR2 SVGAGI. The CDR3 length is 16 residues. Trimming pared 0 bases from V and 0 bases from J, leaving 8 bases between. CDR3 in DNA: TGTGCCAGCAGTTACTCTGTATCCACGAACACCGGGGAGCTGTTTTTT. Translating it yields CASSYSVSTNTGELFF.

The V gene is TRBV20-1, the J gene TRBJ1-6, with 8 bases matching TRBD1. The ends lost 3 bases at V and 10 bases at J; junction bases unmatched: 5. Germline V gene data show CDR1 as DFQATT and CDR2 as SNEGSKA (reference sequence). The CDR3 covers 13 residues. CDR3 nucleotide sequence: TGCAGTGCTAGTCAGGGGGCGGGCTCACCCCTCCACTTT. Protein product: CSASQGAGSPLHF.

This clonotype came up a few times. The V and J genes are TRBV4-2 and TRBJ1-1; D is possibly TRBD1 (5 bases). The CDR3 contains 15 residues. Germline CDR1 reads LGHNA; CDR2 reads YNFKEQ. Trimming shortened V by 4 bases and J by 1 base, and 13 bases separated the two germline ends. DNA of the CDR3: TGTGCCAGCAGCCGTCGGGGGTCCCCGAACACTGAAGCTTTCTTT. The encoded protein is CASSRRGSPNTEAFF.

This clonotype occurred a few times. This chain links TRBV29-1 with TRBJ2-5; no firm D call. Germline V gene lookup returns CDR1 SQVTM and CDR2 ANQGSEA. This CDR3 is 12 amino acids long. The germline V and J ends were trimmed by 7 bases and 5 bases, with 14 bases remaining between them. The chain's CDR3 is CSGLTDGETQYF. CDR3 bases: TGCAGCGGGCTAACGGACGGGGAGACCCAGTACTTC.

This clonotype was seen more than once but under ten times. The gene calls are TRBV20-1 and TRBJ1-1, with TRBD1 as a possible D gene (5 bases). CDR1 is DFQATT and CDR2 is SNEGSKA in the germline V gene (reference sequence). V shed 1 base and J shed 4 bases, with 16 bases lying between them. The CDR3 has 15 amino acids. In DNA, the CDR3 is TGCAGTGCTAGAGGATTTAGTGGAGGGGTCACTGAAGCTTTCTTT. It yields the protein CSARGFSGGVTEAFF.

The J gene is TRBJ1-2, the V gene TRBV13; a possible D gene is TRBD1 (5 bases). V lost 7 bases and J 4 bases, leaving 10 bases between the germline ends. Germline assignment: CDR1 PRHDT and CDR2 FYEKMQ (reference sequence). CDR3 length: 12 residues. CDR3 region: CASTGEFYGYTF. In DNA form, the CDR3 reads TGTGCCAGCACGGGGGAGTTCTATGGCTACACCTTC.

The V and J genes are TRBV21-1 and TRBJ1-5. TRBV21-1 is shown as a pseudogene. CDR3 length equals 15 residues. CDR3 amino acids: CASSLPDGNNQPQHF. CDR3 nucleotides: TGTGCCAGCAGTCTACCGGACGGAAACAATCAGCCCCAGCATTTT.

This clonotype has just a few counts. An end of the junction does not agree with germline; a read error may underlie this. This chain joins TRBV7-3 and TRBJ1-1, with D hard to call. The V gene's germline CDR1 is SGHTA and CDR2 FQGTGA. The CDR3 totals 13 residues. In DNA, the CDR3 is TGTGCCAGCAGGTTAAGTCAGAACACTGAAGCTTTCTTT. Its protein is CASRLSQNTEAFF.

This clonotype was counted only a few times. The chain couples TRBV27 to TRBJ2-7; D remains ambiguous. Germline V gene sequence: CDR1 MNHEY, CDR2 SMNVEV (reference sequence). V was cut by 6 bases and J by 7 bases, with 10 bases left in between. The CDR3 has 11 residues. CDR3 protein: CASRGLGEQYF. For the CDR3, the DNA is TGTGCCAGCAGAGGGTTGGGGGAGCAGTACTTC.